A selection of T cell receptor beta chains follows, all from one sample in a study of blood T cell repertoires in COVID-19. Sequencing was performed with immunoSEQ multiplex PCR; in TCRdb, only in-frame clones are kept and a portion is missing. The table lists about 190,000 clones, 70% to 80% of them singletons. Sequenced input: peripheral blood. The receptors derive from a woman aged 45 to 65 with acute or convalescent COVID-19. CDR3s include the opening cysteine and the closing phenylalanine or tryptophan. Fields, in order: clone size, V gene, J gene, D gene, CDR3 DNA, CDR3 protein. D genes are given only for firm matches. Rows give clone size only sometimes, using once, few, many, or a class for an expanded clone.

abundance: -
v_gene: TRBV19
j_gene: TRBJ1-1
d_gene: -
CDR3nt: TGTGCCAGTAGGAATCGCCAGGGGAACACTGAAGCTTTCTTT
CDR3aa: CASRNRQGNTEAFF

abundance: -
v_gene: TRBV28
j_gene: TRBJ1-5
d_gene: TRBD1
CDR3nt: TGTGCCACCGGGACAGGGAACCGGCCCCAGCATTTT
CDR3aa: CATGTGNRPQHF

abundance: -
v_gene: TRBV6-5
j_gene: TRBJ2-1
d_gene: -
CDR3nt: TGTGCCAGCAGTTACGAGGTAGCGGCTGAGCAGTTCTTC
CDR3aa: CASSYEVAAEQFF

abundance: once
v_gene: TRBV29-1
j_gene: TRBJ1-2
d_gene: TRBD1
CDR3nt: TGCAGCGTTGAGCCGGGGACAGGGGCCGTCTATGGCTACACCTTC
CDR3aa: CSVEPGTGAVYGYTF

abundance: once
v_gene: TRBV2
j_gene: TRBJ2-7
d_gene: TRBD2
CDR3nt: TGTGCCACCGGGCAGGGCGGGGGCGAGCAGTACTTC
CDR3aa: CATGQGGGEQYF

abundance: -
v_gene: TRBV19
j_gene: TRBJ1-1
d_gene: -
CDR3nt: TGTGCCAGTAGTATAGGCCAAAGCTACGCTTTCTTT
CDR3aa: CASSIGQSYAFF

abundance: -
v_gene: TRBV7-2
j_gene: TRBJ1-1
d_gene: -
CDR3nt: TGTGCCAGCTCTAAACAGCTGAACACTGAAGCTTTCTTT
CDR3aa: CASSKQLNTEAFF

abundance: -
v_gene: TRBV5-6
j_gene: TRBJ1-1
d_gene: -
CDR3nt: TGTGCCAGCAGTGTAACGGGTGTTACTGAAGCTTTCTTT
CDR3aa: CASSVTGVTEAFF

abundance: -
v_gene: TRBV28
j_gene: TRBJ2-3
d_gene: TRBD2
CDR3nt: TGTGCCAGCAGTTCGGGACTACATACGCAGTATTTT
CDR3aa: CASSSGLHTQYF

abundance: -
v_gene: TRBV12-5
j_gene: TRBJ1-4
d_gene: TRBD1
CDR3nt: TGTGCTAGTGGGACGGACAGGGTGGGAGCAACTAATGAAAAACTGTTTTTT
CDR3aa: CASGTDRVGATNEKLFF

abundance: once
v_gene: TRBV5-4
j_gene: TRBJ2-1
d_gene: TRBD2
CDR3nt: TGTGCCAGCAGCCCGTGGGGCCCCGGGACTAGCGGGAGTAGGGGTGGTGAGCAGTTCTTC
CDR3aa: CASSPWGPGTSGSRGGEQFF

abundance: -
v_gene: TRBV30
j_gene: TRBJ2-7
d_gene: TRBD1
CDR3nt: TGTGCCGCAACCATCGGGGGGACAGGGTACTACGAGCAGTACTTC
CDR3aa: CAATIGGTGYYEQYF

abundance: -
v_gene: TRBV5-1
j_gene: TRBJ2-1
d_gene: TRBD2
CDR3nt: TGCGCCAGCAGCTCGGCCGGGACTAGCGGGATGAATGAGCAGTTCTTC
CDR3aa: CASSSAGTSGMNEQFF

abundance: -
v_gene: TRBV19
j_gene: TRBJ1-6
d_gene: -
CDR3nt: TGTGCCAGTAGTATTTCTCCGCGCGATTCACCCCTCCACTTT
CDR3aa: CASSISPRDSPLHF

abundance: -
v_gene: TRBV19
j_gene: TRBJ1-5
d_gene: -
CDR3nt: TGTGCCAGTAGTATTAGGTCGGACAGTTTCAATCAGCCCCAGCATTTT
CDR3aa: CASSIRSDSFNQPQHF

abundance: once
v_gene: TRBV18
j_gene: TRBJ1-4
d_gene: TRBD1
CDR3nt: TGTGCCAGCTCACCCGGGACAGGGATTAATGAAAAACTGTTTTTT
CDR3aa: CASSPGTGINEKLFF

abundance: -
v_gene: TRBV5-6
j_gene: TRBJ1-2
d_gene: TRBD1
CDR3nt: TGTGCCAGCAGCCTAGACAGGGGATATGGCTACACCTTC
CDR3aa: CASSLDRGYGYTF

abundance: -
v_gene: TRBV29-1
j_gene: TRBJ2-3
d_gene: TRBD2
CDR3nt: TGCAGCGTTGTACGGGGGGGGACAGATACGCAGTATTTT
CDR3aa: CSVVRGGTDTQYF

abundance: -
v_gene: TRBV3-1/TRBV3-2
j_gene: TRBJ1-1
d_gene: -
CDR3nt: TGTGCCAGCAGCCAAGAGAGGACAGCATACAACACTGAAGCTTTCTTT
CDR3aa: CASSQERTAYNTEAFF

abundance: few
v_gene: TRBV27
j_gene: TRBJ1-4
d_gene: TRBD1
CDR3nt: TGTGCCAGCAGTCCCCAGGACAGGGCGGAAAAACTGTTTTTT
CDR3aa: CASSPQDRAEKLFF

abundance: -
v_gene: TRBV6-5
j_gene: TRBJ2-4
d_gene: -
CDR3nt: TGTGCCAGCGGTCCTAGGGGGGGCCCAGGAAACATTCAGTACTTC
CDR3aa: CASGPRGGPGNIQYF

abundance: -
v_gene: TRBV15
j_gene: TRBJ1-6
d_gene: TRBD1
CDR3nt: TGTGCCACCAGCAGAGAAGACAGGGGAAGGGGCCCAAGGTCACCCCTCCACTTT
CDR3aa: CATSREDRGRGPRSPLHF